This TCR beta chain was documented in a study of cytomegalovirus exposure and HLA in healthy donors. Study-wide results and caveats: Most TCR sequences showed up rarely, but some public TCRs showed up in many donors. When analyzed later, a missense DCLRE1C variant was found to be linked to TCR beta V- and J-gene trimming.

PCR primers comprised 60 Vbeta and 13 Jbeta primers. Using immunoSEQ multiplex PCR, the repertoire was profiled, and TCRdb retains in-frame clones only, with some absent. The table shows around 150,000 clones, with approximately 62% occurring only once. A word on this clone: The antigen is not known.

Looked up from germline, CDR1 is SGHRS and CDR2 is YFSETQ. V gave up 4 bases and J gave up 2 bases; unmatched junction bases: 7. This CDR3 contains 16 residues. The sample consisted of PBMCs. This rearrangement joins TRBV5-1 to TRBJ2-3, with 10 bases matching TRBD1. The sequence was collected from a human donor in good health. The CDR3 DNA is TGCGCCAGCAGCCCCCGGGACAGGGGATTCACAGATACGCAGTATTTT. As protein: CASSPRDRGFTDTQYF.